The 19 T cell receptor beta chains below were found in one sample sequenced in a study of monozygotic twins with inflammatory bowel disease. TCRdb reprocessed the 5' RACE reads and stores each CDR3 protein as one record, lacking DNA. In all, the sample yields approximately 110,000 distinct CDR3 sequences. Material for sequencing was blood. These receptors were collected from a human donor with ulcerative colitis or Crohn's disease, or a healthy co-twin of an affected twin (not recorded which).

V usage is TRBV5-1 and J usage is TRBJ2-2; checking the TCRdb D call of TRBD1 is not possible without DNA. CDR3 length: 17 amino acids. Germline loops: CDR1 SGHRS, CDR2 YFSETQ. The CDR3 is CASSRNRDITNTGELFF.

The V and J genes are TRBV24-1 and TRBJ2-1; TCRdb's assignment of TRBD2 cannot be checked, as there is no DNA. The germline gives CDR1 KGHDR, CDR2 SFDVKD. This CDR3 has 17 residues. The CDR3 sequence is CATSDSISSGGLHEQFF.

The chain recombines TRBV28 with TRBJ2-3; TCRdb designates TRBD2, a call that cannot be tested without DNA. CDR3 length: 15 amino acids. Germline CDR1 MDHEN, CDR2 SYDVKM. The chain's CDR3 is CASRTAGVPTDTQYF.

The chain uses TRBV7-3 and TRBJ2-7; no DNA is available, so the TRBD2 call from TCRdb remains unchecked. Looked up from germline, CDR1 is SGHTA and CDR2 is FQGTGA. The CDR3 covers 16 residues. CDR3 protein: CASSLGRTSSLEKQYF.

The chain combines TRBV5-1 with TRBJ2-3; TCRdb names TRBD2, which stays unverified in the absence of DNA. The germline V gene has CDR1 SGHRS and CDR2 YFSETQ. This CDR3 contains 16 residues. CDR3 sequence: CASSLDGGGRTDTQYF.

CDR3 residues: CASGGGVDTQYF. The V gene is TRBV28, the J gene TRBJ2-3; TCRdb designates TRBD1, a call that cannot be tested without DNA. Germline values: CDR1 MDHEN, CDR2 SYDVKM. This CDR3 region has 12 residues.

The chain is built from TRBV6-5 and TRBJ2-7; TCRdb picks TRBD2, but there is no DNA to check that call. Germline V gene sequence: CDR1 MNHEY, CDR2 SVGAGI. CDR3 length: 13 residues. The CDR3 sequence: CASSYGPLNEQYF.

The chain combines TRBV5-1 with TRBJ2-7; checking the TCRdb D call of TRBD1 is not possible without DNA. The V gene's germline CDR1 is SGHRS and CDR2 YFSETQ. The CDR3 runs to 14 residues. The CDR3 reads CASSDPGQGYEQYF.

The gene calls are TRBV4-3 and TRBJ1-2; the TRBD1 assignment by TCRdb is unverifiable without DNA. Germline CDR1 LGHNA, CDR2 YSLEER. The CDR3 covers 15 residues. CDR3 sequence reads: CASSQDLTGEYGYTF.

The chain links TRBV18 to TRBJ1-2; TCRdb's assignment of TRBD1 cannot be checked, as there is no DNA. The CDR3 loop spans 14 amino acids. The germline V gene has CDR1 KGHSH and CDR2 LQKENI. The CDR3 loop reads CASSQRQGSYGYTF.

The genes are TRBV12-3 or TRBV12-4 and TRBJ2-7; TCRdb's D call, TRBD1, is unchecked because there is no DNA. CDR3 size: 13 residues. Here the CDR3 reads CASSQGDSYEQYF.

The gene calls are TRBV6-2 or TRBV6-3 and TRBJ2-3; TCRdb selects TRBD2, and the lack of DNA leaves this call unchecked. Germline-derived CDR1 and CDR2 are MNHEY and SVGEGT. The CDR3 covers 16 residues. CDR3 sequence: CASTNGIAGDGDTQYF.

The rearrangement uses TRBV6-1 and TRBJ1-3. The CDR3 sequence is 16 residues long. Germline-derived CDR1 and CDR2 are MNHNS and SASEGT. The CDR3 loop reads CASSENHETSGNTIYF.

The chain combines TRBV5-1 with TRBJ1-2; no DNA is available, so the TRBD1 call from TCRdb remains unchecked. CDR1 is SGHRS, CDR2 YFSETQ, per germline. The CDR3 is made up of 15 amino acids. CDR3 residues: CASGGGRAGHYGYTF.

The chain recombines TRBV18 with TRBJ1-1; TCRdb picks TRBD1, but there is no DNA to check that call. Germline V gene data show CDR1 as KGHSH and CDR2 as LQKENI. This CDR3 has 14 residues. The CDR3: CASSPTTGETEAFF. The whole variable domain, filled in from reference TRBV18 and TRBJ1-1, reads NAGVMQNPRHLVRRRGQEARLRCSPMKGHSHVYWYRQLPEEGLKFMVYLQKENIIDESGMPKERFSAEFPKEGPSILRIQQVVRGDSAAYFCASSPTTGETEAFFGQGTRLTVV.

The J gene is TRBJ2-2, the V gene TRBV29-1; TCRdb reports TRBD1, a call that lacks DNA to check it against. The CDR3 spans 14 residues. CDR1 is SQVTM and CDR2 is ANQGSEA in the germline V gene. Here the CDR3 reads CSVTGGANTGELFF.

J is TRBJ1-5 and V is TRBV7-2; TCRdb calls TRBD1, which cannot be checked without DNA. Germline loops: CDR1 SGHTA, CDR2 FQGNSA. The CDR3 length is 14 residues. CDR3: CASSVGTVNQPQHF.

CDR3: CASSLRDATSPEQYF. This rearrangement joins TRBV12-3 or TRBV12-4 to TRBJ2-7; TCRdb's D call of TRBD2 is untestable without DNA. The CDR3 covers 15 residues.

CDR3 loop: CAISERTGNTEAFF. The chain is built from TRBV10-3 and TRBJ1-1; checking the TCRdb D call of TRBD1 is not possible without DNA. The CDR3 is 14 residues long. Germline loops: CDR1 ENHRY, CDR2 SYGVKD.